Each of the 21 T cell receptor beta chains below was sequenced from the same sample in a study of T cells expressing NK-cell markers. TCRdb reworked the 5' RACE reads into one entry per CDR3 protein, no DNA. This repertoire comprises approximately 550,000 distinct CDR3 sequences; its ten largest clones make up approximately 3.5%. Specimen: blood T cells: a sorted CD56 or NKG2C T cell subset, CD4+ or CD8+ T cells, or bulk PBMC T cells (not recorded which). Receptors were obtained from a young man in good health.

V is TRBV11-2 and J is TRBJ2-1. This CDR3 is 15 amino acids long. In germline, CDR1 is SGHAT, CDR2 FQNNGV. The CDR3 region is CASSFIWGSYNEQFF.

The chain recombines TRBV5-1 with TRBJ2-7. Germline CDR1 is SGHRS and CDR2 is YFSETQ. The CDR3 length is 15 residues. CDR3 loop: CASSLLGQRHHEQYF.

CDR3 loop: CAIRSQGAISSEQYF. This chain links TRBV10-3 with TRBJ2-7; as DNA is missing, the TRBD1 call by TCRdb cannot be tested. CDR1 ENHRY and CDR2 SYGVKD come from the germline V gene. CDR3 size: 15 residues.

The gene calls are TRBV28 and TRBJ1-5. Germline CDR1 is MDHEN and CDR2 is SYDVKM. This CDR3 is 14 amino acids long. CDR3 protein: CASTHGTRNQPQHF.

This chain joins TRBV29-1 and TRBJ1-1. CDR3 length: 14 residues. Germline V gene sequence: CDR1 SQVTM, CDR2 ANQGSEA. The CDR3 sequence is CSVEAGLSFTEAFF.

The genes are TRBV5-1 and TRBJ2-5; TCRdb's D call, TRBD2, is unchecked because there is no DNA. Germline V gene sequence: CDR1 SGHRS, CDR2 YFSETQ. The CDR3 runs 16 residues. This CDR3 is CASSSLAGGVQETQYF.

The chain is built from TRBV20-1 and TRBJ2-3. The CDR3 contains 13 residues. Germline CDR1 reads DFQATT; CDR2 reads SNEGSKA (reference sequence). The CDR3 loop is CSARAGYTDTQYF.

The chain uses TRBV12-3 or TRBV12-4 and TRBJ1-5; TCRdb returns TRBD1, unconfirmable since there is no DNA. There are 19 residues in the CDR3. Here the CDR3 reads CASSLGFWGGSGSNQPQHF.

The rearrangement uses TRBV29-1 and TRBJ2-1; TCRdb lists TRBD2, though no DNA is available to test this call. Germline V gene data show CDR1 as SQVTM and CDR2 as ANQGSEA. CDR3 length equals 11 residues. The CDR3 here is CSAGGWDEQFF.

J is TRBJ2-1 and V is TRBV20-1; the D gene TCRdb calls, TRBD2, cannot be checked with no DNA. The CDR3 length is 14 residues. In germline, CDR1 is DFQATT, CDR2 SNEGSKA (reference sequence). The CDR3 loop is CSARKRGRIDEQFF.

The chain joins TRBV10-3 to TRBJ2-2; the D call from TCRdb, TRBD2, cannot be confirmed without DNA. The CDR3 loop spans 15 amino acids. CDR1 and CDR2 from the germline V gene are ENHRY and SYGVKD. The CDR3 sequence is CAIRGTSGLTGELFF.

The J gene is TRBJ2-3, the V gene TRBV11-2. Per germline, CDR1 SGHAT and CDR2 FQNNGV. CDR3 length equals 17 residues. The CDR3 loop reads CASSLGLIAARTDTQYF.

The chain carries TRBV9 and TRBJ2-2; the TRBD1 assignment by TCRdb is unverifiable without DNA. Germline CDR1 reads SGDLS; CDR2 reads YYNGEE. CDR3 length: 17 residues. This chain's CDR3 is CASSVVTGALNTGELFF. Based on the CDR3 plus reference TRBV9 and TRBJ2-2, the full variable domain is DSGVTQTPKHLITATGQRVTLRCSPRSGDLSVYWYQQSLDQGLQFLIQYYNGEERAKGNILERFSAQQFPDLHSELNLSSLELGDSALYFCASSVVTGALNTGELFFGEGSRLTVL.

This chain joins TRBV5-1 and TRBJ1-1. From germline, CDR1 is SGHRS and CDR2 YFSETQ. The CDR3 length is 12 residues. CDR3 in amino acids: CASSSGANEAFF.

The chain is built from TRBV7-6 and TRBJ2-2; absent DNA, TCRdb's TRBD1 call cannot be checked. The CDR3 totals 16 residues. Germline lookup yields CDR1 SGHVS and CDR2 FNYEAQ. This chain's CDR3 is CASSLGAGGASGELFF.

The chain couples TRBV29-1 to TRBJ1-2. The CDR3 sequence is 13 residues long. Germline assignment: CDR1 SQVTM and CDR2 ANQGSEA. CDR3 residues: CSAPLKGEGGYTF.

J is TRBJ2-3 and V is TRBV6-2 or TRBV6-3; with no DNA, the TCRdb D assignment of TRBD1 cannot be verified. From germline, CDR1 is MNHEY and CDR2 SVGEGT. The CDR3 spans 16 residues. The CDR3 region is CASSFRGSGGTDTQYF.

The rearrangement links TRBV21-1 to TRBJ2-2. TRBV21-1 is given as a pseudogene. The CDR3 is 14 residues long. CDR3 sequence reads: CASTRRTSTGELFF.

The V call is TRBV3-1, the J call TRBJ2-1. CDR3 length: 15 residues. Germline CDR1 and CDR2: LGHDT and YNNKEL (reference sequence). The CDR3 sequence is CASSQSGLITNEQFF.

V is TRBV30 and J is TRBJ1-2; TCRdb outputs TRBD1, but without DNA this stays unchecked. The CDR3 is 14 amino acids. The germline V gene encodes CDR1 GTSNPN and CDR2 SVGIG (reference sequence). The CDR3 here is CAWGLGGTAYGYTF.

The chain uses TRBV4-2 and TRBJ2-2. Germline CDR1 LGHNA, CDR2 YNFKEQ. This CDR3 has 15 amino acids. This chain's CDR3 is CASSQEMSVAGGLFF.